The sequence of this TCR beta chain was determined in a study of cytomegalovirus exposure and HLA in healthy donors. Whole-study context: The same platform used for the 666 first-cohort repertoires was also used for the approximately 120 validation repertoires, as a later analysis reported. Whole-study results and caveats: Cytomegalovirus-associated status was assigned to fewer than 200 TCR beta chains.

The data were produced by immunoSEQ multiplex PCR, yet TCRdb's version contains in-frame clones alone and is incomplete. The sample includes 50,000 or so clones, 89% seen only once; the top ten take 8.4%. Notes on this clone: Its target is not known.

This TCR was recovered from a woman younger than 35 in good health and CMV-seropositive. Source material: PBMCs.

The CDR3 region has the DNA TGTGCCAGCAGTACTCCCTGGGACAGGTGGGGTTATGGCTACACCTTC. This gives the protein CASSTPWDRWGYGYTF. The V call is TRBV28, the J call TRBJ1-2; 8 nucleotides align to TRBD1. Germline CDR1 and CDR2: MDHEN and SYDVKM. The CDR3 sequence is 16 residues long. V dropped 5 bases and J dropped 5; count of bases not matched to a gene: 13.